Shown below are 18 T cell receptor beta chains from a single sample sequenced in a study of vaccination and CD4 T cells after COVID-19. Noted treatment: roughly ten-day PBMC culture with coronavirus spike peptide pools or control peptides (ViraFEST assay). No antigens are known for them. Sequenced with the Oncomine TCR Beta short-read assay was DNA taken from cultured CD4+ T cells. TCRdb reprocessed the PCR reads via MiXCR and lists one record per CDR3 protein. The sample includes 10,000 to 15,000 distinct CDR3 sequences, roughly 33% of them seen just once. Material: cultured CD4+ T cells from blood. The receptors derive from a human donor with COVID-19.

The V gene is TRBV2, the J gene TRBJ1-6, with 7 bases matching TRBD1. The CDR3 totals 14 residues. V lost 7 bases and J lost 4; bases outside the gene matches: 4. Germline V lookup: CDR1 SNHLY, CDR2 FYNNEI. This CDR3 is CASTPGQYNSPLHF. In DNA, the CDR3 is TGTGCCAGCACCCCGGGACAGTATAATTCACCCCTCCACTTT. Filled out from reference TRBV2 and TRBJ1-6, the complete variable domain reads EPEVTQTPSHQVTQMGQEVILRCVPISNHLYFYWYRQILGQKVEFLVSFYNNEISEKSEIFDDQFSVERPDGSNFTLKIRSTKLEDSAMYFCASTPGQYNSPLHFGNGTRLTVT.

The genes are TRBV10-3 and TRBJ2-7, with 7 nucleotides matching TRBD2. Trimming cost V 8 bases and J 5 bases; bases outside gene matches: 6. The CDR3 is 12 residues long. Germline V lookup: CDR1 ENHRY, CDR2 SYGVKD. In DNA, the CDR3 is TGTGCCATCCGCGGGGGTACGAACGAGCAGTACTTC. Its translation is CAIRGGTNEQYF.

The V call is TRBV14, the J call TRBJ1-2, with D possibly matching TRBD1 (6 bases). Trimming removed 1 base from V and 7 bases from J, with 13 bases in between. Germline CDR1 and CDR2: SGHDN and FVKESK. CDR3 length: 14 residues. CDR3 sequence reads: CASSQVQGRGGYTF. The CDR3 nucleotides are TGTGCCAGCAGCCAAGTACAGGGTAGAGGTGGCTACACCTTC.

The chain couples TRBV7-9 to TRBJ1-3; the D is unclear. CDR3 length equals 15 residues. CDR1 SEHNR and CDR2 FQNEAQ come from the germline V gene (reference sequence). The ends were cut back, 0 bases at V and 0 bases at J, with 6 bases in the middle. The CDR3 reads CASSLAMGSGNTIYF. CDR3 sequence (DNA): TGTGCCAGCAGCTTAGCAATGGGCTCTGGAAACACCATATATTTT.

The chain uses TRBV19 and TRBJ2-7, with D tentatively TRBD2 (6 bases). V lost 2 bases and J 4 bases, leaving 9 bases between the germline ends. Germline V lookup: CDR1 LNHDA, CDR2 SQIVND (reference sequence). This CDR3 has 13 amino acids. In nucleotides, the CDR3 is TGTGCCAGTAGTATATCGGGGGAGTACGAGCAGTACTTC. Translation: CASSISGEYEQYF.

In its sample, this clonotype was seen a few times. The chain combines TRBV7-9 with TRBJ2-3, with D possibly TRBD1 on 5 matching bases. V gave up 2 bases and J gave up 0 bases, with 6 bases separating them. CDR1 and CDR2 (germline): SEHNR, FQNEAQ (reference sequence). This CDR3 is built from 14 residues. This CDR3 is CASSLQGSTDTQYF. CDR3 in DNA: TGTGCCAGCAGCTTACAGGGTAGCACAGATACGCAGTATTTT.

Relative to its sample, this clonotype is medium-sized (0.01 to 0.1%). This chain connects TRBV6-5 to TRBJ1-5, with D hard to call. This CDR3 contains 14 residues. The V end lost 4 bases, the J end lost 4 bases, and 11 bases lay between the germline ends. Germline V lookup: CDR1 MNHEY, CDR2 SVGAGI. CDR3 bases: TGTGCCAGCAGTTCTCCAGGAGTAAATCAGCCCCAGCATTTT. This encodes CASSSPGVNQPQHF.

In this sample, this clonotype turned up a few times. The rearrangement links TRBV7-6 to TRBJ2-1; D is unclear. Germline V gives CDR1 SGHVS, CDR2 FNYEAQ. The CDR3 runs 11 residues. With 5 bases removed from V and 8 bases from J, the gap between germline ends came to 7 bases. CDR3 nucleotides: TGTGCCAGCAGCGTGGGTGATGAGCAGTTCTTC. It encodes CASSVGDEQFF.

V usage is TRBV20-1 and J usage is TRBJ1-2; 7 nucleotides line up with TRBD1. The CDR3 consists of 17 residues. V shed 4 bases, J shed 2 bases, and the junction held 16 bases outside the gene matches. Germline-derived CDR1 and CDR2 are DFQATT and SNEGSKA (reference sequence). The CDR3 protein is CSATPLRHDRVNYGYTF. In nucleotides, the CDR3 is TGCAGTGCTACTCCCCTGAGGCATGACAGGGTAAACTATGGCTACACCTTC.

This clonotype was counted only a few times. The chain links TRBV7-2 to TRBJ1-1, with TRBD1 matching over 8 bases. CDR1 is SGHTA, CDR2 FQGNSA, per germline. The CDR3 has 13 amino acids. The junction had 0 bases not matched to a gene; V was cut back by 6 bases and J by 0 bases. CDR3 residues: CASRGQVNTEAFF. DNA of the CDR3: TGTGCCAGCAGGGGACAGGTGAACACTGAAGCTTTCTTT.

This chain connects TRBV5-1 to TRBJ2-7; D unclear. V gave up 0 bases and J gave up 5 bases, with 9 bases separating them. Per the germline V gene, CDR1 is SGHRS and CDR2 is YFSETQ. The CDR3 is made up of 13 amino acids. This CDR3 reads CASSLEGFDEQYF. CDR3 coding DNA: TGCGCCAGCAGCTTGGAGGGATTCGACGAGCAGTACTTC.

V gene TRBV20-1 combines with J gene TRBJ1-5; tentatively, D is TRBD1 (5 bases). Per germline, CDR1 DFQATT and CDR2 SNEGSKA (reference sequence). V was cut by 5 bases and J by 3 bases, with 17 bases left in between. The CDR3 is 15 amino acids. The DNA of the CDR3 is TGCAGTGCTCCGCTTTGGGACGGAAACAATCAGCCCCAGCATTTT. Its translation is CSAPLWDGNNQPQHF.

The V gene is TRBV4-2, the J gene TRBJ1-3; D uncertain. Trimming shortened V by 5 bases and J by 0 bases, and 8 bases separated the two germline ends. The CDR3 loop spans 14 amino acids. Per germline, CDR1 LGHNA and CDR2 YNFKEQ. The CDR3 DNA reads as TGTGCCAGCAGCACGGAGGGCTCTGGAAACACCATATATTTT. It yields the protein CASSTEGSGNTIYF.

The chain recombines TRBV20-1 with TRBJ2-7, with D perhaps TRBD2 (5 bases). Germline CDR1 DFQATT, CDR2 SNEGSKA (reference sequence). With 1 base removed from V and 4 bases from J, the gap between germline ends came to 14 bases. The CDR3 consists of 14 residues. Here the CDR3 reads CSARGSPGSYEQYF. DNA of the CDR3: TGCAGTGCTAGAGGGTCGCCGGGGAGTTACGAGCAGTACTTC.

The chain links TRBV6-2 or TRBV6-3 to TRBJ1-6, with 7 bases fitting TRBD1. CDR3 length: 16 residues. V lost 6 bases and J lost 7; bases outside the gene matches: 12. Germline loops: CDR1 MNHEY, CDR2 SVGEGT. CDR3 in DNA: TGTGCCAGCAGACTACCCCCCACAGGGGTCAATTCACCCCTCCACTTT. It codes for CASRLPPTGVNSPLHF.

By sample fraction, this clonotype is large. The chain carries TRBV12-5 and TRBJ2-5; 13 bases map to TRBD2. Germline-derived CDR1 and CDR2 are LGHNT and FRNRAP. After removal of 1 base from V and 5 bases from J, the junction contained 4 bases not matched to a gene. The CDR3 sequence is 16 residues long. The CDR3 is CASGLGTSGGEETQYF. The CDR3 DNA sequence: TGTGCTAGTGGTTTGGGGACTAGCGGGGGAGAGGAGACCCAGTACTTC.

V is TRBV10-2 and J is TRBJ1-1; D is perhaps TRBD1 (5 bases). The CDR3 has 14 amino acids. Germline loops: CDR1 WSHSY, CDR2 SAAADI. The V and J ends lost 5 bases and 5 bases respectively, with 15 bases between them. The CDR3 is CASSSGQGRTEAFF. CDR3 DNA: TGCGCCAGCAGTAGCGGCCAGGGACGGACTGAAGCTTTCTTT.

The chain combines TRBV19 with TRBJ1-6; TRBD1 matches at 10 bases. The CDR3 is 15 amino acids. Trimming at V came to 9 bases and at J to 10 bases, leaving 12 bases not matched to a gene. CDR1 LNHDA and CDR2 SQIVND come from the germline V gene (reference sequence). This CDR3 is CASTPGTGVGSPLHF. CDR3 sequence (DNA): TGTGCCAGCACACCCGGGACAGGGGTAGGCTCACCCCTCCACTTT.